The 6 T cell receptor beta chains in this list originate from one sample, sequenced in a study of blood T cell repertoires in COVID-19. Assay: immunoSEQ multiplex PCR; the TCRdb copy retains only in-frame clones and omits some. The table records about 70,000 clones, around 85% of them present only once. The specimen sequenced was peripheral blood. These receptors came from a human donor in a cohort sampled during active COVID-19.

This sequence joins TRBV20-1 and TRBJ2-3; D is unclear. The germline V gene encodes CDR1 DFQATT and CDR2 SNEGSKA (reference sequence). Trimming left V 2 bases short and J 6 bases short, with 6 bases between. The CDR3 covers 11 residues. CDR3 DNA: TGCAGTGCTAGACTCGTGGATACGCAGTATTTT. This translates into CSARLVDTQYF.

This chain connects TRBV11-2 to TRBJ2-5, with D perhaps matching TRBD2 (6 bases). Germline CDR1 and CDR2: SGHAT and FQNNGV. This CDR3 region has 15 residues. V was shortened by 0 bases and J by 4 bases, with 12 bases between the two germline ends. CDR3 residues: CASSLEGTPGETQYF. CDR3 bases: TGTGCCAGCAGCTTAGAAGGGACTCCAGGAGAGACCCAGTACTTC.

The rearrangement uses TRBV13 and TRBJ1-3, with 7 bases fitting TRBD1. The germline V gene encodes CDR1 PRHDT and CDR2 FYEKMQ (reference sequence). V gave up 4 bases and J gave up 4 bases; unmatched junction bases: 7. This CDR3 is 15 amino acids long. The CDR3 spells CASSSPRGSGNTIYF. The CDR3 DNA is TGTGCCAGCAGCTCCCCCAGGGGGTCCGGAAACACCATATATTTT.

The CDR3 nucleotides read TGTGCCAGCAGCTACGCGGGTTCAGCGCCTGAAAAACTGTTTTTT. It encodes CASSYAGSAPEKLFF. This chain joins TRBV11-2 and TRBJ1-4; D call uncertain. The CDR3 runs to 15 residues. Trimming shortened V by 4 bases and J by 7 bases, and 16 bases separated the two germline ends. CDR1 and CDR2 (germline): SGHAT, FQNNGV.

This clone was observed a few times. The chain is built from TRBV7-9 and TRBJ2-7; maybe TRBD2 (6 bases). Germline values: CDR1 SEHNR, CDR2 FQNEAQ (reference sequence). The V and J ends lost 2 bases and 3 bases respectively, with 14 bases between them. The CDR3 contains 15 residues. The CDR3 region has the DNA TGTGCCAGCAGCTTATACGAGGAGGGGCGCTACGAGCAGTACTTC. Residues: CASSLYEEGRYEQYF.

V gene TRBV24-1 combines with J gene TRBJ2-2; no clear D gene. The CDR3 spans 16 residues. Trimming left V 3 bases short and J 3 bases short, with 13 bases between. Germline CDR1 reads KGHDR; CDR2 reads SFDVKD. The CDR3 region is CATSDGLGYDTGELFF. The CDR3 region has the DNA TGTGCCACCAGTGATGGCCTAGGATACGACACCGGGGAGCTGTTTTTT.